These 8 T cell receptor beta chains originate from one sample sequenced in a study of T cell responses to AZD1222 COVID-19 vaccine. Sequenced by immunoSEQ multiplex PCR; TCRdb stores in-frame clones only, minus some. The data contain some 99,000 clones, roughly 90% of them singletons. Here the sequenced sample was peripheral blood, taken 28 days after the second AZD1222 dose. These receptors were taken from an adult who received the AZD1222 COVID-19 vaccine.

The chain employs TRBV5-1 and TRBJ2-7, with TRBD2 matching over 7 bases. This CDR3 spans 17 amino acids. Germline assignment: CDR1 SGHRS and CDR2 YFSETQ. V was pared by 0 bases and J by 1 base, with 10 bases of the junction left unmatched. As DNA, the CDR3 is TGCGCCAGCAGCTTGGAAGGTAGCGGGCGCTCGTCCTACGAGCAGTACTTC. Its protein product is CASSLEGSGRSSYEQYF.

CDR3 in amino acids: CASSRDSFTDTQYF. CDR3 nucleotide sequence: TGTGCCAGCAGCCGGGACAGCTTCACAGATACGCAGTATTTT. The gene calls are TRBV11-3 and TRBJ2-3; TRBD1 agrees at 7 bases. Germline V lookup: CDR1 SGHNT, CDR2 YENEEA. V was pared by 5 bases and J by 2 bases, with 4 bases of the junction left unmatched. This CDR3 is built from 14 residues.

The gene calls are TRBV6-2 or TRBV6-3 and TRBJ1-5; D gene uncertain. Germline assignment: CDR1 MNHEY and CDR2 SVGEGT. This CDR3 has 17 residues. V lost 0 bases and J 6 bases, leaving 18 bases between the germline ends. CDR3 residues: CASSYSLVHRYAQPQHF. Here the CDR3 DNA reads TGTGCCAGCAGTTACTCTTTGGTACACCGATACGCTCAGCCCCAGCATTTT.

The chain has TRBV6-5 and TRBJ1-5; D is possibly TRBD1 (6 bases). The germline V and J ends were trimmed by 6 bases and 3 bases, with 9 bases remaining between them. Germline V gives CDR1 MNHEY, CDR2 SVGAGI. This CDR3 is built from 13 residues. The CDR3 here is CASSTGLNQPQHF. Here the CDR3 DNA reads TGTGCCAGCAGCACAGGGCTCAATCAGCCCCAGCATTTT.

This clone was seen a few times. This chain joins TRBV6-5 and TRBJ2-2; TRBD1 matches 11 bases. The germline gives CDR1 MNHEY, CDR2 SVGAGI. This CDR3 comprises 15 residues. Losses at the gene ends were 8 bases for V and 4 bases for J; bases not matched to a gene: 6. The CDR3, as DNA: TGTGCCAGCGCCGGGACAGGGGGAAGCACCGGGGAGCTGTTTTTT. It specifies CASAGTGGSTGELFF.

The rearrangement uses TRBV4-2 and TRBJ2-5; no definite D call. Deletions cut 2 bases from V and 2 bases from J, with 9 bases between. Germline assignment: CDR1 LGHNA and CDR2 YNFKEQ. CDR3 length: 14 amino acids. CDR3 residues: CASSQREIQETQYF. CDR3 nucleotide sequence: TGTGCCAGCAGCCAACGAGAGATTCAAGAGACCCAGTACTTC.

The rearrangement uses TRBV7-9 and TRBJ1-6; D is unclear. Trimming removed 2 bases at V and 9 bases at J, with 11 bases between. The germline gives CDR1 SEHNR, CDR2 FQNEAQ (reference sequence). The CDR3 extends over 14 amino acids. The CDR3 protein is CASSLLGAGSPLHF. CDR3 nucleotides: TGTGCCAGCAGCTTATTGGGCGCGGGTTCACCCCTCCACTTT.

The chain carries TRBV9 and TRBJ2-3, with 9 bases fitting TRBD2. This CDR3 region has 15 residues. Germline assignment: CDR1 SGDLS and CDR2 YYNGEE. The ends lost 6 bases at V and 4 bases at J; junction bases unmatched: 9. The CDR3 coding sequence is TGTGCCAGCACGTGGAGCGGGAGGAACGCAGATACGCAGTATTTT. Its protein product is CASTWSGRNADTQYF.